Listed below are T cell receptor beta chains from one sample, sequenced in a study of shared clonotypes between healthy human individuals. Assay: immunoSEQ multiplex PCR; the TCRdb copy retains only in-frame clones and omits some. The sample shows 1.5 million to 2.5 million clones, around 96% of them seen only once. Sequences were obtained from naive CD8+ T cells sorted from blood. The receptors here all came from a man younger than 35 in good health. Both conserved end residues are part of each CDR3. D genes are given only for firm matches. Rows may omit the clone size; those that give it use once, few, many or a size class.

CDR3nt	CDR3aa	j_gene	abundance	v_gene	d_gene
TGTGCCAGCAGTTTGGTACGACTAGCGGGGGGGTCCTACAATGAGCAGTTCTTC	CASSLVRLAGGSYNEQFF	TRBJ2-1	-	TRBV28	TRBD2
TGCGCCAGCAGCCGCGGACAGGGTAGAGGCGAGCAGTACTTC	CASSRGQGRGEQYF	TRBJ2-7	-	TRBV4-1	TRBD1
TGTGCCATCGAGACTAGCGGGATATCGGGGGAGCTGTTTTTT	CAIETSGISGELFF	TRBJ2-2	-	TRBV6-6	TRBD2
TGTGCCAGCAGCGCGCCGGGACAGGGGTCGAGAAACACCATATATTTT	CASSAPGQGSRNTIYF	TRBJ1-3	-	TRBV9	TRBD1
TGTGCCAGCAGCCACGACACCTACGAGCAGTACTTC	CASSHDTYEQYF	TRBJ2-7	-	TRBV5-5	-
TGTGCCAGCAGCGTTTACTGGGACGGCCCGGATACGCAGTATTTT	CASSVYWDGPDTQYF	TRBJ2-3	-	TRBV9	-
TGTGCCAGCAGCGCGGAACTAGGGGATGGCTACACCTTC	CASSAELGDGYTF	TRBJ1-2	-	TRBV9	-
TGTGCCAGCAGCTTAGGGGGACAGGCCCCTCACGAGCAGTACTTC	CASSLGGQAPHEQYF	TRBJ2-7	-	TRBV7-9	TRBD1
TGTGCCAGCAGCCCCAGGGGCCGGATGGTAGAGACCCAGTACTTC	CASSPRGRMVETQYF	TRBJ2-5	-	TRBV27	-
TGTGCCAGCTCACCCCAAACAGCTACTAATTCACCCCTCCACTTT	CASSPQTATNSPLHF	TRBJ1-6	-	TRBV18	-
TGTGCCAGCAGCTTAGTGTTGCGGGAGGTGAGCAATGAGCAGTTCTTC	CASSLVLREVSNEQFF	TRBJ2-1	-	TRBV13	TRBD2
TGTGCCACCAGGACAGGGGGCGCGAACACTGAAGCTTTCTTT	CATRTGGANTEAFF	TRBJ1-1	-	TRBV27	TRBD1
TGTGCCACCGCAGAGGGAAATCTGAGACTCGAGCAGTACTTC	CATAEGNLRLEQYF	TRBJ2-7	-	TRBV15	-
TGTGCCAGCAGCGTAGTCGGCGGGGGGTCCGGGGAGCTGTTTTTT	CASSVVGGGSGELFF	TRBJ2-2	-	TRBV9	TRBD2
TGTGCCAGCAGTTGGAACACTGCGAACACCGGGGAGCTGTTTTTT	CASSWNTANTGELFF	TRBJ2-2	-	TRBV2	-
TGTGCTAGTGGTCCCCCGCTAGCGGGAGTTTCCGGGGAGCTGTTTTTT	CASGPPLAGVSGELFF	TRBJ2-2	-	TRBV12-5	TRBD2
TGCGCCAGCACTCCGCTTGGACCGGGGGGCGGCGAAAAACTGTTTTTT	CASTPLGPGGGEKLFF	TRBJ1-4	-	TRBV5-1	-
TGTGCCAGCAGCCGAGGAAGGGGGAACACTGAAGCTTTCTTT	CASSRGRGNTEAFF	TRBJ1-1	-	TRBV11-2	-
TGTGCCAGCAGTCAGGGGGACGAGCAGTACTTC	CASSQGDEQYF	TRBJ2-7	-	TRBV6-6	TRBD1
TGTGCCAGTAGTCCCGCAGCGGGAGTCCCAGATACGCAGTATTTT	CASSPAAGVPDTQYF	TRBJ2-3	once	TRBV19	TRBD2
TGTGCCAGCAGCGCCGAGGACAGGGGGTTCACAGATACGCAGTATTTT	CASSAEDRGFTDTQYF	TRBJ2-3	-	TRBV5-6	TRBD1
TGTGCCAGCAGCTTAGCTGATGGGACTCGGGAGCTGTTTTTT	CASSLADGTRELFF	TRBJ2-2	few	TRBV11-1	-
TGCAGCGTTGAAGAGGGAAGGCACTCCAACACCGGGGAGCTGTTTTTT	CSVEEGRHSNTGELFF	TRBJ2-2	-	TRBV29-1	-
TGTGCCAGCAGTTTCGCGACAGGGCGAACCTACGAGCAGTACTTC	CASSFATGRTYEQYF	TRBJ2-7	-	TRBV27	TRBD1
TGTGCCTGGGGAGGAGACAGGGTTGACACTGAAGCTTTCTTT	CAWGGDRVDTEAFF	TRBJ1-1	-	TRBV30	TRBD1
TGTGCCAGCACTAAGACCTCGGAGGTCTCTGGAAACACCATATATTTT	CASTKTSEVSGNTIYF	TRBJ1-3	-	TRBV7-9	-
TGTGCCAGCAGCTTGGGTTACTTGGTTCGGGGGATCGGCCAAGAGACCCAGTACTTC	CASSLGYLVRGIGQETQYF	TRBJ2-5	-	TRBV7-2	-
TGTGCCAGCAGCTTAACCCCCGGAGAGACCCAGTACTTC	CASSLTPGETQYF	TRBJ2-5	-	TRBV7-8	-
TGCGCCAGCAGCCAAACTACAGGGGTCGTTACCACTGAAGCTTTCTTT	CASSQTTGVVTTEAFF	TRBJ1-1	once	TRBV4-1	TRBD1
TGTGCCTGGGCCCCACGGAACACCGGGGAGCTGTTTTTT	CAWAPRNTGELFF	TRBJ2-2	-	TRBV30	-
TGTGCCAGCAGCTTACCTGCTACCACCTACGAGCAGTACTTC	CASSLPATTYEQYF	TRBJ2-7	-	TRBV7-9	-
TGTGCCAGCCGAGTTTTGATGGACACCGGGGAGCTGTTTTTT	CASRVLMDTGELFF	TRBJ2-2	-	TRBV7-9	-
TGTGCCAGCAGCTTAGTCGGGTCCCACTCTGGAAACACCATATATTTT	CASSLVGSHSGNTIYF	TRBJ1-3	-	TRBV11-3	-
TGCGCCAGCAGCCAAGAACCATACAATGAGCAGTTCTTC	CASSQEPYNEQFF	TRBJ2-1	-	TRBV4-3	-
TGTGCTAGCAGCTTAGTCTCCTACGAGCAGTACTTC	CASSLVSYEQYF	TRBJ2-7	-	TRBV7-7	-
TGTGCCAGCAGTCCCAGGACAGGACCTGGAAACACCATATATTTT	CASSPRTGPGNTIYF	TRBJ1-3	-	TRBV28	TRBD1
TGTGCCAGCAGCTTGGCTGGCGGCAGGGCGAACACTGAAGCTTTCTTT	CASSLAGGRANTEAFF	TRBJ1-1	-	TRBV5-4	-
TGTGCCAGCAGCTTAGGGACAGGGTGGACAGATACGCAGTATTTT	CASSLGTGWTDTQYF	TRBJ2-3	-	TRBV7-2	TRBD1
TGTGCCAGCAGCCAAGATCTATCGGCGTACGAGCAGTACTTC	CASSQDLSAYEQYF	TRBJ2-7	-	TRBV4-2	-
TGTGCCAGCAGCCCCGAAGGGGAGACTGGGTGGACAGATACGCAGTATTTT	CASSPEGETGWTDTQYF	TRBJ2-3	-	TRBV7-8	-
TGTGCCAGTAGTAGCCGGGACAGCCGGGCAGACCAAGAGACCCAGTACTTC	CASSSRDSRADQETQYF	TRBJ2-5	-	TRBV19	TRBD1
TGTGCCAGCACCCCTTCTCCAGGGGCCTACGAGCAGTACTTC	CASTPSPGAYEQYF	TRBJ2-7	-	TRBV2	-
TGCGCCAGCAGCCAAGAGACTAGCGGGAGGAAACCCTACGAGCAGTACTTC	CASSQETSGRKPYEQYF	TRBJ2-7	-	TRBV4-1	TRBD2
TGTGCCACCAGCCTGTGGGGGGGGGATAATTCACCCCTCCACTTT	CATSLWGGDNSPLHF	TRBJ1-6	-	TRBV15	-
TGCGCCAGCAGCCAAGGTCCTAGCGGGGGCTCCTACGAGCAGTACTTC	CASSQGPSGGSYEQYF	TRBJ2-7	once	TRBV4-3	TRBD2
TGTGCCAGCAGCTGGGGCCTTACAGGGGGCAACTACGAGCAGTACTTC	CASSWGLTGGNYEQYF	TRBJ2-7	-	TRBV7-8	TRBD1
TGTGCCAGCAGCCACCCCGGGACTAGCGGGGCTTTTACCGCCAATGAGCAGTTCTTC	CASSHPGTSGAFTANEQFF	TRBJ2-1	-	TRBV13	TRBD2
TGTGCCAGCATCCGCAGGGGATACTCCTACGAGCAGTACTTC	CASIRRGYSYEQYF	TRBJ2-7	-	TRBV5-6	-
TGTGCCAGCAGTATATACAGGGGTGCCTACGAGCAGTACTTC	CASSIYRGAYEQYF	TRBJ2-7	-	TRBV27	TRBD1
TGTGCCAGCAGTTTCTCAGGGGTGGCTGAAGCTTTCTTT	CASSFSGVAEAFF	TRBJ1-1	few	TRBV27	-
TGTGCCAGCACCCAGGGTCATGGAGCTTTCTTT	CASTQGHGAFF	TRBJ1-1	-	TRBV7-9	-
TGTGCCAGTAGGTCCGGCTACGAGCAGTACTTC	CASRSGYEQYF	TRBJ2-7	-	TRBV19	-
TGTGCCAGCGGCCCGGACGGGGGCTACAATGAGCAGTTCTTC	CASGPDGGYNEQFF	TRBJ2-1	-	TRBV7-2	-
TGTGCCAGCAGCAAAACGAACAGGGGGCTCAATTCACCCCTCCACTTT	CASSKTNRGLNSPLHF	TRBJ1-6	-	TRBV21-1	-
TGTGCCAGTAGGCAGGGGGAGAACACTGAAGCTTTCTTT	CASRQGENTEAFF	TRBJ1-1	-	TRBV19	TRBD1
TGTGCCAGCAGTTGGGACAGCCAAGAGACCCAGTACTTC	CASSWDSQETQYF	TRBJ2-5	-	TRBV28	TRBD1
TGTGCCAGCAGTAGCTCCGGGACTAGCGGAATCGGAGCCAAAAACATTCAGTACTTC	CASSSSGTSGIGAKNIQYF	TRBJ2-4	-	TRBV27	TRBD2
TGTGCCACTAACGCCCAAAATAGCAATCAGCCCCAGCATTTT	CATNAQNSNQPQHF	TRBJ1-5	-	TRBV15	-